A selection of T cell receptor beta chains follows, all from one sample in a study of T cell repertoires in cytomegalovirus infection. These TCRs are of unknown antigen specificity. MiXCR was run by TCRdb on the reads, yielding one entry per CDR3 protein. The sample lists around 750,000 distinct CDR3 sequences; approximately 32% were seen once. Material: cultured CD8+ T cells from PBMCs, obtained from culture after CMV antigen stimulation. Receptor source: a human donor in good health (CMV status not recorded). Some clones in this sample may be carry-over from other donors' samples. Each CDR3 is given with its conserved first and last residue. D genes are given only for firm matches. Where a row states a size, it is once, few, many or the class of an expanded clone; other rows omit it.

TGTGCCAGCAGTTTAGGCGGGGTAACCTTCAGCTCTGGGGCCAACGTCCTGACTTTC,CASSLGGVTFSSGANVLTF,TRBJ2-6,NA,TRBV28,many
TGTGCCAGCAGCCTGACTATTGTTGGACCAGATACGCAGTATTTT,CASSLTIVGPDTQYF,TRBJ2-3,NA,TRBV5-4,NA
TGTGCCAGCAGCGATCCGAGACAGGGGGCCTCGAACACCGGGGAGCTGTTTTTT,CASSDPRQGASNTGELFF,TRBJ2-2,TRBD1,TRBV7-8,NA
TGTGCCAGCAGTGGTTGGACTGGGAATGCGGACAATGAGCAGTTCTTC,CASSGWTGNADNEQFF,TRBJ2-1,NA,TRBV2,NA
TGTGCCACCAGTGGGAGGGGATCCGGGGCCAACGTCCTGACTTTC,CATSGRGSGANVLTF,TRBJ2-6,NA,TRBV24-1,few
TGTGCCAGCAGCCCTATGGCCCTAGCGGAAGAGACCCAGTACTTC,CASSPMALAEETQYF,TRBJ2-5,TRBD2,TRBV7-6,NA
TGTGCCAGCAGAAGCCCAGCCGGGGGCCAGGTCACCGGGGAGCTGTTTTTT,CASRSPAGGQVTGELFF,TRBJ2-2,NA,TRBV7-6,NA
TGCGCCAGCAGCCAAGACCAGGGGAGTAATTCACCCCTCCACTTT,CASSQDQGSNSPLHF,TRBJ1-6,NA,TRBV4-3,NA
TGTGCCAGCAGCTTAGGTGAAGGGTTGCACATTCAGTACTTC,CASSLGEGLHIQYF,TRBJ2-4,NA,TRBV7-8,NA
TGTGCCAGCAGCATAAGGGACAGTGATCCGGGGTATGGCTACACCTTC,CASSIRDSDPGYGYTF,TRBJ1-2,TRBD1,TRBV7-9,few
TGTGCCAGCAGTTTAATAGCGGGGGCCATTACTAGCACAGATACGCAGTATTTT,CASSLIAGAITSTDTQYF,TRBJ2-3,TRBD2,TRBV12-3/TRBV12-4,NA
TGTGCCAGCAGTTCCAGTGGGGGCAATCAGCCCCAGCATTTT,CASSSSGGNQPQHF,TRBJ1-5,NA,TRBV27,NA
TGTGCCAGCAGCGGGGGTGGTTACTACTACGAGCAGTACTTC,CASSGGGYYYEQYF,TRBJ2-7,NA,TRBV7-9,NA
TGCGCCAGCAGCCATGGGAGGGGGCGCACAGATACGCAGTATTTT,CASSHGRGRTDTQYF,TRBJ2-3,NA,TRBV4-3,NA